Below are 25 T cell receptor beta chains sequenced from a single sample in a study of T cells after yellow fever vaccination. TCRdb used MiXCR to reprocess the 5' RACE reads, holding one entry per CDR3 protein. The sample shows around 72,000 distinct CDR3 sequences, about 7.7% of them seen only once. The sample here was CD8+ T cells sorted from PBMCs, taken less than 11 days after the first yellow fever vaccination. Source of these receptors: a young man who received the YFV17D yellow fever vaccine.

This clonotype has a count of ten or more. The genes are TRBV7-2 and TRBJ1-3, with D unresolved. The CDR3 has 17 residues. Germline CDR1 and CDR2: SGHTA and FQGNSA. The ends were cut back, 4 bases at V and 7 bases at J, with 23 bases in the middle. The CDR3 region is CASSSLAPFDARNTIYF. The CDR3 DNA sequence: TGTGCCAGCAGCTCCCTTGCCCCGTTCGATGCGAGGAACACCATATATTTT.

The table lists this clonotype with many counts. The gene calls are TRBV12-3 or TRBV12-4 and TRBJ2-5; 9 nucleotides agree with TRBD2. Trimming cost V 7 bases and J 3 bases; bases outside gene matches: 9. The CDR3 totals 15 residues. The CDR3 region has the DNA TGTGCCAGCATCTTTAGCGGGGGAAGGGAAGAGACCCAGTACTTC. It specifies CASIFSGGREETQYF.

In this sample, this clonotype turned up many times. The chain is built from TRBV7-8 and TRBJ2-5, with a possible D match to TRBD1 (5 bases). This CDR3 region has 14 residues. Trimming stripped 7 bases from V and 2 bases from J, with 14 bases between. Germline V lookup: CDR1 SGHVS, CDR2 FQNEAQ. For the CDR3, the DNA is TGTGCCAGCACCTCAGTACAGGAGCAAGAGACCCAGTACTTC. Translated: CASTSVQEQETQYF.

This clonotype was found many times. The V gene is TRBV20-1, the J gene TRBJ2-2; perhaps TRBD1 as D (6 bases). CDR1 is DFQATT, CDR2 SNEGSKA, per germline (reference sequence). This CDR3 spans 17 amino acids. With 0 bases removed from V and 0 bases from J, the gap between germline ends came to 14 bases. The CDR3 nucleotides are TGCAGTGCTAGAGATCCAGGAACAGGGACGAACACCGGGGAGCTGTTTTTT. Translation: CSARDPGTGTNTGELFF.

This clonotype has a count of ten or more. The chain carries TRBV7-3 and TRBJ1-6; 7 positions match TRBD1. The CDR3 totals 16 residues. J lost 6 bases, V lost 2 bases, and 7 bases had no gene match. Germline CDR1 reads SGHTA; CDR2 reads FQGTGA. The CDR3 here is CASSLVGGAGNSPLHF. The CDR3 DNA reads TGTGCCAGCAGCTTAGTAGGGGGCGCCGGTAATTCACCCCTCCACTTT.

This clonotype was recorded at least ten times. The chain combines TRBV29-1 with TRBJ2-5, with D maybe TRBD1 (5 bases). CDR1 and CDR2 (germline): SQVTM, ANQGSEA. V was shortened by 0 bases and J by 1 base, with 9 bases between the two germline ends. The CDR3 is 14 residues long. The CDR3 is CSVEDDSLQETQYF. CDR3 sequence (DNA): TGCAGCGTTGAAGACGACAGCCTCCAAGAGACCCAGTACTTC.

This clonotype was observed a few times. This chain uses TRBV5-4 with TRBJ1-1; D uncertain. Trimming took off 1 base at V and 4 bases at J, with 8 bases between the two ends. The germline V gene has CDR1 SGHNT and CDR2 YYREEE (reference sequence). The CDR3 contains 13 residues. DNA of the CDR3: TGTGCCAGCAGCTTGTCGAGCGGCACTGAAGCTTTCTTT. It codes for CASSLSSGTEAFF.

As concerns this clonotype: This may be a read error, as it is one base from a much larger clone. The chain recombines TRBV12-3 or TRBV12-4 with TRBJ1-5, with unresolved D. The CDR3 is 14 amino acids. V lost 2 bases and J 7 bases, leaving 12 bases between the germline ends. In DNA form, the CDR3 reads TGTGCCAGCAGTTTATTCGGGTTGGAGCAGCCCCAGCATTTT. This encodes CASSLFGLEQPQHF.

The table lists this clonotype with many counts. V is TRBV27 and J is TRBJ1-6; 8 bases agree with TRBD1. This CDR3 is built from 14 residues. CDR1 and CDR2 from the germline V gene are MNHEY and SMNVEV (reference sequence). Losses at the gene ends were 6 bases for V and 9 bases for J; bases not matched to a gene: 7. CDR3 in DNA: TGTGCCAGCAGATCAGGGGGCGGGGGTTCACCCCTCCACTTT. It specifies CASRSGGGGSPLHF.

This clonotype was counted many times. The genes are TRBV4-1 and TRBJ2-5, with a weak D call TRBD2 (6 bases). This CDR3 spans 14 amino acids. The V gene's germline CDR1 is MGHRA and CDR2 YSYEKL. Trimming stripped 2 bases from V and 1 base from J, with 8 bases between. The CDR3 loop is CASSQQAGQETQYF. Written as DNA, the CDR3 is TGCGCCAGCAGCCAACAAGCGGGCCAAGAGACCCAGTACTTC.

This clonotype appeared many times. V is TRBV27 and J is TRBJ1-1, with D possibly matching TRBD1 (6 bases). V shed 7 bases and J shed 6 bases, with 21 bases lying between them. This CDR3 contains 15 residues. CDR1 and CDR2 (germline): MNHEY, SMNVEV (reference sequence). The DNA of the CDR3 is TGTGCCAGCATCTTACGGGGGACAAAGAAGCCTGAAGCTTTCTTT. As protein: CASILRGTKKPEAFF.

There are many counts of this clonotype. V usage is TRBV7-2 and J usage is TRBJ2-3, with unresolved D. The CDR3 extends over 12 amino acids. Looked up from germline, CDR1 is SGHTA and CDR2 is FQGNSA. V was cut by 6 bases and J by 1 base, with 5 bases left in between. The CDR3, as DNA: TGTGCCAGCAGGGTCGGCACAGATACGCAGTATTTT. It specifies CASRVGTDTQYF. The full variable domain, with the rest looked up from reference TRBV7-2 and TRBJ2-3, is GAGVSQSPSNKVTEKGKDVELRCDPISGHTALYWYRQSLGQGLEFLIYFQGNSAPDKSGLPSDRFSAERTGGSVSTLTIQRTQQEDSAVYLCASRVGTDTQYFGPGTRLTVL.

In its sample, this clonotype was seen a few times. The V gene is TRBV27, the J gene TRBJ1-5; 8 nucleotides align to TRBD1. This CDR3 spans 16 amino acids. Germline-derived CDR1 and CDR2 are MNHEY and SMNVEV (reference sequence). J was trimmed by 3 bases and V by 6 bases; bases with no gene match: 10. CDR3 nucleotides: TGTGCCAGCAGAGCAAGGTCACAGGGGGTCAATCAGCCCCAGCATTTT. Protein sequence: CASRARSQGVNQPQHF.

There are a few counts of this clonotype. This sequence joins TRBV11-2 and TRBJ2-7, with D possibly TRBD1 on 6 matching bases. Trimming left V 5 bases short and J 3 bases short, with 14 bases between. The CDR3 spans 14 residues. CDR1 SGHAT and CDR2 FQNNGV come from the germline V gene. The CDR3 DNA follows: TGTGCCAGCAGCCATTCGACAGGCGACTACGAGCAGTACTTC. Its translation: CASSHSTGDYEQYF. Combining the CDR3 with reference TRBV11-2 and TRBJ2-7 gives the whole variable domain EAGVAQSPRYKIIEKRQSVAFWCNPISGHATLYWYQQILGQGPKLLIQFQNNGVVDDSQLPKDRFSAERLKGVDSTLKIQPAKLEDSAVYLCASSHSTGDYEQYFGPGTRLTVT.

In its sample, this clonotype was seen a few times. This chain joins TRBV6-2 or TRBV6-3 and TRBJ2-5; D uncertain. From germline, CDR1 is MNHEY and CDR2 SVGEGT. The CDR3 is 15 residues long. Between the trimmed V and J ends, which lost 5 bases and 5 bases, there was a span of 18 bases. The CDR3 nucleotides read TGTGCCAGCAGTCAAACTCTTAGGGAAGGGGAGACCCAGTACTTC. Protein product: CASSQTLREGETQYF.

About this clonotype itself: The junction differs from germline at one of its ends, possibly a read error. V gene TRBV9 combines with J gene TRBJ1-2, with a weak D call TRBD1 (6 bases). The CDR3 covers 12 residues. The germline gives CDR1 SGDLS, CDR2 YYNGEE. CDR3 protein: CACRTGPWGYTF. CDR3 DNA sequence: TGTGCCTGCAGAACAGGGCCCTGGGGCTACACCTTC.

The rearrangement links TRBV29-1 to TRBJ2-1; D unresolved. Per germline, CDR1 SQVTM and CDR2 ANQGSEA. V lost 5 bases, J lost 1 base, and 12 bases lay in between. This CDR3 contains 14 residues. The CDR3 region is CSVRSYDSYNEQFF. The DNA for the CDR3 is TGCAGCGTTCGGTCGTACGATTCCTACAATGAGCAGTTCTTC.

This clonotype was seen ten or more times. The CDR3 DNA sequence: TGTGCCAGCAGTTATCCCGGACTAAACTATGGCTACACCTTC. Its translation is CASSYPGLNYGYTF. The chain couples TRBV6-2 or TRBV6-3 to TRBJ1-2; D ambiguous. The V end lost 3 bases, the J end lost 2 bases, and 10 bases lay between the germline ends. The CDR3 is made up of 14 amino acids. The V gene's germline CDR1 is MNHEY and CDR2 SVGEGT.

This chain connects TRBV7-2 to TRBJ2-2, with no clear D. This CDR3 is built from 14 residues. CDR1 and CDR2 (germline): SGHTA, FQGNSA. V shed 1 base and J shed 1 base, with 4 bases lying between them. CDR3 sequence reads: CASSLERNTGELFF. The CDR3 coding sequence is TGTGCCAGCAGCTTAGAGCGGAACACCGGGGAGCTGTTTTTT.

The table lists this clonotype with a few counts. The chain is built from TRBV18 and TRBJ2-2; D is ambiguous. The CDR3 is 15 residues long. Germline loops: CDR1 KGHSH, CDR2 LQKENI. With 3 bases removed from V and 5 bases from J, the gap between germline ends came to 13 bases. CDR3 sequence reads: CASSPRPTVTGELFF. As DNA, the CDR3 is TGTGCCAGCTCACCTCGACCCACAGTGACCGGGGAGCTGTTTTTT.

CDR3 protein: CASSLRPGGWVGYTF. The CDR3 DNA follows: TGTGCCAGCAGCCTAAGGCCTGGAGGGTGGGTTGGCTACACCTTC. This rearrangement joins TRBV3-1 to TRBJ1-2; no definite D call. This CDR3 is built from 15 residues. The germline CDR1 and CDR2 sequences are LGHDT and YNNKEL (reference sequence). V lost 4 bases to trimming and J lost 7 bases, with 19 bases between them.

As to this clonotype: This may be a read error: a much more frequent sequence differs by one nucleotide. The chain uses TRBV6-5 and TRBJ2-2, with 9 nucleotides matching TRBD1. After removal of 2 bases from V and 6 bases from J, the junction contained 4 bases not matched to a gene. The V gene's germline CDR1 is MNHEY and CDR2 SVGAGI. This CDR3 region has 15 residues. CDR3 amino acids: CASSYRTGAPGELFF. CDR3 DNA: TGTGCCAGCAGTTACAGGACAGGGGCACCCGGGGAGCTGTTTTTT.

V gene TRBV7-9 combines with J gene TRBJ1-4; D is ambiguous. V lost 2 bases and J lost 5, with 15 bases in between. Germline V gene lookup returns CDR1 SEHNR and CDR2 FQNEAQ (reference sequence). The CDR3 sequence is 16 residues long. CDR3 loop: CASSLPWNSSNEKLFF. The CDR3 region has the DNA TGTGCCAGCAGCTTACCTTGGAACAGTTCAAATGAAAAACTGTTTTTT.

This clonotype was observed many times. The chain recombines TRBV7-9 with TRBJ2-3, with TRBD2 as a possible D gene (6 bases). V lost 1 base and J 6 bases, leaving 14 bases between the germline ends. The CDR3 runs 15 residues. The germline V gene has CDR1 SEHNR and CDR2 FQNEAQ (reference sequence). The CDR3: CASSLEIGLFDTQYF. CDR3 nucleotides: TGTGCCAGCAGCTTAGAAATTGGACTATTCGATACGCAGTATTTT.

This clonotype has only a few counts. The J gene is TRBJ2-1, the V gene TRBV7-2; no firm D call. CDR3 length: 13 amino acids. Per the germline V gene, CDR1 is SGHTA and CDR2 is FQGNSA. With 3 bases removed from V and 7 bases from J, the gap between germline ends came to 10 bases. The CDR3 protein is CASSFIIGNEQFF. DNA of the CDR3: TGTGCCAGCAGCTTTATAATCGGGAATGAGCAGTTCTTC.